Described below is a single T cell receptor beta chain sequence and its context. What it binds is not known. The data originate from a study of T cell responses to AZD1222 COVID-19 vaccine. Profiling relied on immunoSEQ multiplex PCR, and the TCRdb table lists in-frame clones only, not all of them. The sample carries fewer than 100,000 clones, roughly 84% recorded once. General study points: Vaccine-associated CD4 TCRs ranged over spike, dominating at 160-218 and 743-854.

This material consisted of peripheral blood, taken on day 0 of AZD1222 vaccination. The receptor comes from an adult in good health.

CDR3 nucleotide sequence: TGTGCCAGCTCACAAAATACGGGGGGTGAAGCTTTCTTT. It encodes CASSQNTGGEAFF. The rearrangement joins TRBV18 to TRBJ1-1; tentatively, D is TRBD1 (5 bases). The germline V and J ends were trimmed by 4 bases and 7 bases, with 13 bases remaining between them. The CDR3 loop spans 13 amino acids. Germline V lookup: CDR1 KGHSH, CDR2 LQKENI.